The 23 T cell receptor beta chains below come from one sample, sequenced in a study of Tregs in tolerant kidney transplant recipients. Only in-frame clones appear in the TCRdb table, and some are missing; sequencing was by immunoSEQ multiplex PCR. The sample contains about 94,000 clones, approximately 93% of which appear only once. The sample here was CD4+ T cells from blood, taken before the transplant. These receptors all come from a human donor who received a combined kidney and bone marrow transplant.

This chain uses TRBV5-4 with TRBJ2-7, with 9 bases fitting TRBD2. The CDR3 is 15 residues long. CDR1 SGHNT and CDR2 YYREEE come from the germline V gene (reference sequence). The ends lost 1 base at V and 7 bases at J; junction bases unmatched: 9. Written as DNA, the CDR3 is TGTGCCAGCAGCTTGAACCTAGCGGGGACGGAGGAGCAGTACTTC. Amino acid sequence: CASSLNLAGTEEQYF.

With respect to this clone: Additional DNA sequences in this sample encode the identical CDR3. J is TRBJ2-1 and V is TRBV9, with 12 positions matching TRBD2. CDR3 length: 15 residues. Germline values: CDR1 SGDLS, CDR2 YYNGEE. The junction had 2 bases not matched to a gene; V was cut back by 3 bases and J by 4 bases. The CDR3, as DNA: TGTGCCAGCAGCGCCACTAGCGGGGGGTACAATGAGCAGTTCTTC. This translates into CASSATSGGYNEQFF. The variable domain in full, completed from reference TRBV9 and TRBJ2-1, reads DSGVTQTPKHLITATGQRVTLRCSPRSGDLSVYWYQQSLDQGLQFLIQYYNGEERAKGNILERFSAQQFPDLHSELNLSSLELGDSALYFCASSATSGGYNEQFFGPGTRLTVL.

The CDR3 sequence is CASSPPGTVLDTQYF. The CDR3 DNA sequence: TGTGCCAGCAGTCCACCCGGGACAGTACTGGATACGCAGTATTTT. The chain employs TRBV28 and TRBJ2-3; 7 nucleotides align to TRBD1. The germline gives CDR1 MDHEN, CDR2 SYDVKM. The CDR3 spans 15 residues. With 5 bases clipped from V and 6 bases from J, the junction kept 11 bases outside the gene matches.

The gene calls are TRBV11-1 and TRBJ2-5, with D possibly being TRBD2 (6 bases). Germline V CDR1 and CDR2: SGHAT, FQDESV (reference sequence). V was clipped by 5 bases and J by 13 bases, with 17 bases between them. The CDR3 contains 12 residues. The CDR3 DNA reads as TGTGCCAGCAGCCCGGGACTTTCCGCCGGGTACTTC. It codes for CASSPGLSAGYF.

The rearrangement joins TRBV11-2 to TRBJ2-2; TRBD1 agrees at 7 bases. The V segment lost 3 bases and the J segment 1 base; nucleotides outside the gene matches: 2. CDR3 length: 15 residues. Germline loops: CDR1 SGHAT, CDR2 FQNNGV. CDR3 sequence (DNA): TGTGCCAGCAGCTTGACAGGGAGGAACACCGGGGAGCTGTTTTTT. Its protein product is CASSLTGRNTGELFF.

The V gene is TRBV19, the J gene TRBJ1-2; D is perhaps TRBD1 (6 bases). V gave up 5 bases and J gave up 7 bases, with 20 bases separating them. CDR3 size: 15 residues. Looked up from germline, CDR1 is LNHDA and CDR2 is SQIVND (reference sequence). The CDR3 reads CASSLSAGETFGYTF. Written as DNA, the CDR3 is TGTGCCAGTAGTCTGAGTGCAGGGGAGACCTTTGGCTACACCTTC. Looking up the rest from reference TRBV19 and TRBJ1-2 gives the full variable domain: DGGITQSPKYLFRKEGQNVTLSCEQNLNHDAMYWYRQDPGQGLRLIYYSQIVNDFQKGDIAEGYSVSREKKESFPLTVTSAQKNPTAFYLCASSLSAGETFGYTFGSGTRLTVV.

The chain is built from TRBV10-3 and TRBJ2-3; no definite D call. With 11 bases removed from V and 0 bases from J, the gap between germline ends came to 12 bases. CDR1 ENHRY and CDR2 SYGVKD come from the germline V gene. The length of the CDR3 is 13 residues. For the CDR3, the DNA is TGTGCCTACTCCCTCACTAGCACAGATACGCAGTATTTT. The encoded protein is CAYSLTSTDTQYF.

The chain carries TRBV5-1 and TRBJ1-3; possibly TRBD1 for D (5 bases). From germline, CDR1 is SGHRS and CDR2 YFSETQ. The CDR3 is 16 residues long. The V end lost 0 bases, the J end lost 0 bases, and 10 bases lay between the germline ends. The CDR3 bases are TGCGCCAGCAGCTTGGAGGGGCCATTCTCTGGAAACACCATATATTTT. This sequence encodes CASSLEGPFSGNTIYF.

The chain carries TRBV9 and TRBJ2-7, with 11 bases matching TRBD2. The CDR3 is made up of 16 amino acids. The V and J ends lost 2 bases and 5 bases, in that order; junction bases with no gene match: 9. Germline assignment: CDR1 SGDLS and CDR2 YYNGEE. CDR3 residues: CASSVVVAGGLDEQYF. CDR3 nucleotides: TGTGCCAGCAGCGTGGTGGTAGCGGGAGGGCTGGACGAGCAGTACTTC.

The rearrangement joins TRBV6-1 to TRBJ1-3; D may be TRBD1 (6 bases). The CDR3 has 15 amino acids. Germline V gene lookup returns CDR1 MNHNS and CDR2 SASEGT. Trimming took off 5 bases at V and 0 bases at J, with 11 bases between the two ends. CDR3 sequence (DNA): TGTGCCAGCAGTCATGACAGGACCTCTGGAAACACCATATATTTT. Translated, it gives CASSHDRTSGNTIYF.

The V and J genes are TRBV7-2 and TRBJ2-1, with 8 bases identical to TRBD2. V shed 6 bases, J shed 4 bases, and the junction held 11 bases outside the gene matches. The germline gives CDR1 SGHTA, CDR2 FQGNSA. This CDR3 has 16 amino acids. In DNA form, the CDR3 reads TGTGCCAGCAGATTATCAAGCGGGAGTGGATACAATGAGCAGTTCTTC. Translating it yields CASRLSSGSGYNEQFF.

The chain uses TRBV7-9 and TRBJ2-5; the match to TRBD2 covers 11 bases. This CDR3 region has 19 residues. Germline assignment: CDR1 SEHNR and CDR2 FQNEAQ (reference sequence). Trimming removed 6 bases from V and 5 bases from J; junction bases left unmatched: 20. The CDR3 nucleotides read TGTGCCAGCAGAAAGAATGGGGGTTCTACTAGCGGGAGAAGGGAGACCCAGTACTTC. Encoded protein: CASRKNGGSTSGRRETQYF.

J is TRBJ2-3 and V is TRBV7-2, with a tentative D call TRBD2 (5 bases). This CDR3 has 15 amino acids. The ends were cut back, 5 bases at V and 0 bases at J, with 12 bases in the middle. Germline V gives CDR1 SGHTA, CDR2 FQGNSA. The DNA of the CDR3 is TGTGCCAGCAGCCGGACTCGGACTAGCACAGATACGCAGTATTTT. Translation: CASSRTRTSTDTQYF.

V is TRBV7-7 and J is TRBJ2-1; 8 bases are a match to TRBD2. The V and J ends lost 5 bases and 5 bases, in that order; junction bases with no gene match: 8. Germline V gene sequence: CDR1 SSHAT, CDR2 FNYEAQ (reference sequence). The CDR3 runs to 15 residues. CDR3 region: CASSLGGARNNEQFF. The CDR3 bases are TGTGCCAGCAGCCTCGGGGGGGCGCGAAACAATGAGCAGTTCTTC.

V usage is TRBV9 and J usage is TRBJ1-4; a weak D match, TRBD1 (5 bases). Trimming took off 0 bases at V and 3 bases at J, with 12 bases between the two ends. This CDR3 is 16 amino acids long. CDR1 SGDLS and CDR2 YYNGEE come from the germline V gene. The CDR3 nucleotides are TGTGCCAGCAGCGTAGGAGGACACTTGGCTAATGAAAAACTGTTTTTT. Translated, it gives CASSVGGHLANEKLFF.

This chain joins TRBV23-1 and TRBJ2-7; tentatively, D is TRBD2 (6 bases). TRBV23-1 is an ORF, with its function uncertain. Trimming cost V 6 bases and J 0 bases, with 15 bases left between them. This CDR3 is 15 amino acids long. The CDR3: CASRLARSDSYEQYF. For the CDR3, the DNA is TGCGCCAGCAGGCTAGCGCGCTCAGACTCCTACGAGCAGTACTTC.

In this sample, this clone turned up once. The rearrangement links TRBV30 to TRBJ2-1; D uncertain. The CDR3 loop spans 14 amino acids. Germline lookup yields CDR1 GTSNPN and CDR2 SVGIG (reference sequence). The V and J ends lost 0 bases and 9 bases respectively, with 15 bases between them. CDR3 in amino acids: CAWSVPYRVTEQFF. The CDR3 nucleotides read TGTGCCTGGAGTGTCCCCTATAGAGTAACTGAGCAGTTCTTC.

This clone was counted a single time. This chain connects TRBV6-6 to TRBJ1-2, with 7 positions matching TRBD1. The CDR3 contains 15 residues. Trimming cost V 6 bases and J 2 bases; bases outside gene matches: 9. Germline V gene sequence: CDR1 MNHNY, CDR2 SVGAGI (reference sequence). CDR3 region: CASSPQDRTNYGYTF. CDR3 in DNA: TGTGCCAGCAGCCCCCAGGACAGGACAAACTATGGCTACACCTTC.

The V call is TRBV18, the J call TRBJ1-3, with TRBD1 as a possible D gene (6 bases). CDR3 size: 17 residues. Germline lookup yields CDR1 KGHSH and CDR2 LQKENI. V was cut by 2 bases and J by 0 bases, with 14 bases left in between. CDR3 nucleotide sequence: TGTGCCAGCTCACCAGACTGGGGGCTGAACTCTGGAAACACCATATATTTT. The encoded protein is CASSPDWGLNSGNTIYF.

This sequence joins TRBV29-1 and TRBJ2-1; weak D call: TRBD1 (7 bases). The CDR3 spans 14 residues. The germline gives CDR1 SQVTM, CDR2 ANQGSEA. Trimming removed 4 bases from V and 4 bases from J, with 14 bases in between. CDR3 loop: CSVAETGTYNEQFF. The CDR3 DNA sequence: TGCAGCGTTGCCGAGACAGGGACTTACAATGAGCAGTTCTTC.

V gene TRBV29-1 combines with J gene TRBJ1-2; the match to TRBD1 covers 9 bases. This CDR3 region has 13 residues. CDR1 and CDR2 (germline): SQVTM, ANQGSEA. V trimming: 5 bases; J trimming: 5 bases; junction bases outside the gene matches: 6. The CDR3 sequence: CSVLLGQGYGYTF. Written as DNA, the CDR3 is TGCAGCGTTTTATTGGGACAGGGTTATGGCTACACCTTC.

The V call is TRBV28, the J call TRBJ2-5, with D maybe TRBD2 (6 bases). Germline CDR1 and CDR2: MDHEN and SYDVKM. The CDR3 consists of 14 residues. V was shortened by 5 bases and J by 4 bases, with 14 bases between the two germline ends. The CDR3 DNA reads as TGTGCCAGCAGTCCGAATGAGGGAGGAGAGACCCAGTACTTC. Its translation: CASSPNEGGETQYF.

This clone occurred once. The V call is TRBV27, the J call TRBJ2-7, with a tentative D call TRBD1 (6 bases). Germline loops: CDR1 MNHEY, CDR2 SMNVEV (reference sequence). V was clipped by 6 bases and J by 2 bases, with 17 bases between them. CDR3 length: 15 amino acids. CDR3 bases: TGTGCCAGCAGCCCGATTGGGACAATGGCCTACGAGCAGTACTTC. It codes for CASSPIGTMAYEQYF.